A single sample gave rise to the 22 T cell receptor beta chains below, sequenced in a study of shared clonotypes between healthy human individuals. Naive CD8 populations comprised CD45RO-negative cells positively selected for CCR7, excluding terminally differentiated effector memory CD45RA+ cells. The assay was immunoSEQ multiplex PCR, and TCRdb's table has in-frame clones only and misses some. Of around 2,000,000 clones listed, about 95% are singletons. What was sequenced was naive CD8+ T cells sorted from blood. All receptors come from a young man in good health.

Turning to this clone: The same CDR3 also results from other DNA sequences found in this sample. The chain employs TRBV27 and TRBJ2-1; no firm D call. The CDR3 length is 12 residues. V lost 0 bases to trimming and J lost 5 bases, with 2 bases between them. The germline V gene encodes CDR1 MNHEY and CDR2 SMNVEV (reference sequence). The CDR3 here is CASSLSDNEQFF. In nucleotides, the CDR3 is TGTGCCAGCAGTTTATCCGACAATGAGCAGTTCTTC.

The V gene is TRBV5-1, the J gene TRBJ2-7; TRBD2 agrees at 11 bases. The CDR3 runs to 15 residues. Germline V gene data show CDR1 as SGHRS and CDR2 as YFSETQ. The V gene end was trimmed by 3 bases and the J gene end by 3 bases; junction bases not matched to a gene: 5. CDR3 DNA: TGCGCCAGCAGCTGGAAGGGACTAGCGGACTACGAGCAGTACTTC. This sequence encodes CASSWKGLADYEQYF. The complete variable domain, with remaining parts taken from reference TRBV5-1 and TRBJ2-7, reads KAGVTQTPRYLIKTRGQQVTLSCSPISGHRSVSWYQQTPGQGLQFLFEYFSETQRNKGNFPGRFSGRQFSNSRSEMNVSTLELGDSALYLCASSWKGLADYEQYFGPGTRLTVT.

The V call is TRBV2, the J call TRBJ2-3, with 7 positions matching TRBD2. Trimming cost V 9 bases and J 2 bases; bases outside gene matches: 8. The length of the CDR3 is 14 residues. CDR1 and CDR2 (germline): SNHLY, FYNNEI. The CDR3 loop reads CARGLVGDTDTQYF. The DNA for the CDR3 is TGTGCCAGAGGACTAGTTGGAGACACAGATACGCAGTATTTT.

About this clone itself: Other DNA sequences in this specimen translate into the identical CDR3. V and J are TRBV7-2 and TRBJ2-5; 10 bases are a match to TRBD2. Unmatched junction bases numbered 1, after V lost 5 bases and J lost 1 base. This CDR3 is built from 14 residues. CDR1 is SGHTA, CDR2 FQGNSA, per germline. The CDR3 region has the DNA TGTGCCAGCAGCCGGACTAGCGGCCAAGAGACCCAGTACTTC. Translation gives CASSRTSGQETQYF.

As concerns this clone: A read error is the likely source, as a far larger clone sits one nucleotide away. This sample also contains other DNA sequences that code for the same CDR3. The chain has TRBV11-2 and TRBJ2-7; D ambiguous. CDR1 and CDR2 from the germline V gene are SGHAT and FQNNGV. The CDR3 extends over 11 amino acids. V was pared by 1 base and J by 6 bases, with 4 bases between. In DNA form, the CDR3 reads TGTGCCAGCAGCTTAGGGGTCGAGCAGTACTTC. This gives the protein CASSLGVEQYF. The full variable domain, rest sourced from reference TRBV11-2 and TRBJ2-7, is EAGVAQSPRYKIIEKRQSVAFWCNPISGHATLYWYQQILGQGPKLLIQFQNNGVVDDSQLPKDRFSAERLKGVDSTLKIQPAKLEDSAVYLCASSLGVEQYFGPGTRLTVT.

The rearrangement joins TRBV19 to TRBJ1-3; D uncertain. The V gene's germline CDR1 is LNHDA and CDR2 SQIVND (reference sequence). The CDR3 loop spans 16 amino acids. Trimming removed 5 bases at V and 4 bases at J, with 18 bases between. CDR3 coding DNA: TGTGCCAGTAGTCCAGCTCAAGCCGTGACGGGAAACACCATATATTTT. It translates to CASSPAQAVTGNTIYF.

V is TRBV10-3 and J is TRBJ2-1; 10 nucleotides match TRBD2. CDR1 is ENHRY, CDR2 SYGVKD, per germline. V gave up 8 bases and J gave up 7 bases; unmatched junction bases: 11. This CDR3 contains 15 residues. CDR3 amino acids: CAIGNLAGVENEQFF. The CDR3 nucleotides are TGTGCCATCGGGAATCTAGCGGGAGTTGAGAATGAGCAGTTCTTC.

CDR3 protein: CASSPYRDWDEKLFF. The CDR3 DNA is TGTGCCAGCAGTCCTTACAGAGACTGGGATGAAAAACTGTTTTTT. The chain links TRBV27 to TRBJ1-4; D unresolved. This CDR3 is built from 15 residues. Germline values: CDR1 MNHEY, CDR2 SMNVEV (reference sequence). Trimming shortened V by 5 bases and J by 6 bases, and 16 bases separated the two germline ends.

As to this clone: A read error may account for a junction end that differs from germline. The gene calls are TRBV7-7 and TRBJ2-3, with TRBD2 matching 10 bases. This CDR3 is 15 amino acids long. CDR1 SSHAT and CDR2 FNYEAQ come from the germline V gene (reference sequence). The CDR3 bases are TGTGCTAGCAGCGGGGGGGACAGTTCCACAGATACGCAGTATTTT. Translating gives CASSGGDSSTDTQYF.

This chain links TRBV6-1 with TRBJ2-7; 10 nucleotides agree with TRBD1. The germline CDR1 and CDR2 sequences are MNHNS and SASEGT. V lost 0 bases, J lost 4 bases, and 3 bases stayed unmatched. This CDR3 comprises 15 residues. The CDR3 DNA sequence: TGTGCCAGCAGTGAAGCGGACAGGGGGATATACGAGCAGTACTTC. Protein sequence: CASSEADRGIYEQYF.

The chain links TRBV7-9 to TRBJ2-1, with D hard to call. Trimming stripped 7 bases from V and 11 bases from J, with 12 bases between. This CDR3 is 11 amino acids long. CDR1 SEHNR and CDR2 FQNEAQ come from the germline V gene (reference sequence). The CDR3 bases are TGTGCCAGCACGGGCACGGGTAAGCAGTTCTTC. This sequence encodes CASTGTGKQFF.

The chain employs TRBV9 and TRBJ2-1; no reliable D call. Per the germline V gene, CDR1 is SGDLS and CDR2 is YYNGEE. With 3 bases removed from V and 8 bases from J, the gap between germline ends came to 12 bases. The CDR3 loop spans 13 amino acids. CDR3 DNA: TGTGCCAGCAGCGCAGACTGGGTGGATGAGCAGTTCTTC. Its protein is CASSADWVDEQFF.

This clone was counted a single time. This chain joins TRBV21-1 and TRBJ2-1. TRBV21-1 is classified as a pseudogene. This CDR3 is 16 amino acids long. The CDR3 DNA reads TGTGCCAGCAGCAAAGGAGGGGGGAAGTGGATCGATGAGCAGTTCTTC. It is translated as CASSKGGGKWIDEQFF.

This clone has a single count. This chain uses TRBV11-2 with TRBJ2-5; either TRBD1 or TRBD2 may fit D (6 bases each). The J call could be wrong; TRBJ2-7 is a better fit for the DNA end. The CDR3 has 12 amino acids. Germline V lookup: CDR1 SGHAT, CDR2 FQNNGV. CDR3 sequence reads: CASIGRGLEQYF. The CDR3 DNA sequence: TGTGCCAGCATCGGCCGGGGGCTCGAGCAGTACTTC.

V gene TRBV5-6 combines with J gene TRBJ1-2; D remains ambiguous. Trimming removed 7 bases from V and 0 bases from J, with 10 bases in between. The germline V gene has CDR1 SGHDT and CDR2 YYEEEE. This CDR3 region has 13 residues. The CDR3 nucleotides are TGTGCCAGCGGGGAGGAGGCTAACTATGGCTACACCTTC. This translates into CASGEEANYGYTF.

V is TRBV6-6 and J is TRBJ1-4, with unresolved D. This CDR3 comprises 14 residues. Trimming pared 0 bases from V and 8 bases from J, leaving 10 bases between. Germline V gives CDR1 MNHNY, CDR2 SVGAGI (reference sequence). CDR3 residues: CASSYSRVWEKLFF. The CDR3 bases are TGTGCCAGCAGTTACTCTAGAGTATGGGAAAAACTGTTTTTT.

This clone showed up just a few times. The chain employs TRBV10-3 and TRBJ2-7; 10 bases line up with TRBD1. V shed 4 bases, J shed 2 bases, and the junction held 2 bases outside the gene matches. Germline V gene sequence: CDR1 ENHRY, CDR2 SYGVKD. The CDR3 totals 14 residues. The CDR3 protein is CAISGQGAAYEQYF. The DNA of the CDR3 is TGTGCCATCAGTGGACAGGGGGCCGCCTACGAGCAGTACTTC.

The V call is TRBV14, the J call TRBJ2-7; D remains unclear. Germline loops: CDR1 SGHDN, CDR2 FVKESK. The CDR3 length is 14 residues. V lost 3 bases and J lost 3, with 12 bases in between. The CDR3 region is CASSHGPRYYEQYF. Here the CDR3 DNA reads TGTGCCAGCAGCCACGGGCCGAGGTACTACGAGCAGTACTTC. Full variable domain (missing parts from reference TRBV14 and TRBJ2-7): EAGVTQFPSHSVIEKGQTVTLRCDPISGHDNLYWYRRVMGKEIKFLLHFVKESKQDESGMPNNRFLAERTGGTYSTLKVQPAELEDSGVYFCASSHGPRYYEQYFGPGTRLTVT.

The genes are TRBV5-5 and TRBJ2-7; D ambiguous. Per germline, CDR1 SGHKS and CDR2 YYEKEE (reference sequence). Deletions cut 1 base from V and 3 bases from J, with 14 bases between. The CDR3 spans 15 residues. In DNA, the CDR3 is TGTGCCAGCAGCTTGCAAACGGAAGTTTACTACGAGCAGTACTTC. Amino acid sequence: CASSLQTEVYYEQYF.

The V gene is TRBV10-1, the J gene TRBJ2-3; weak D call: TRBD1 (6 bases). This CDR3 is built from 13 residues. V was pared by 9 bases and J by 2 bases, with 12 bases between. Germline V lookup: CDR1 WNHNN, CDR2 SYGVQD (reference sequence). Here the CDR3 reads CASLDSPTDTQYF. In DNA form, the CDR3 reads TGCGCCAGTCTGGACAGCCCCACAGATACGCAGTATTTT.

The genes are TRBV6-6 and TRBJ1-5; possible D gene TRBD1, 5 bases. Between the trimmed V and J ends, which lost 7 bases and 5 bases, there was a span of 12 bases. Germline-derived CDR1 and CDR2 are MNHNY and SVGAGI (reference sequence). The CDR3 sequence is 13 residues long. This CDR3 reads CASTVDSYQPQHF. Here the CDR3 DNA reads TGTGCCAGCACCGTAGACAGCTATCAGCCCCAGCATTTT.

This clone has only one observation. The V gene is TRBV5-1, the J gene TRBJ2-3; D might be TRBD2 (6 bases). The V end lost 2 bases, the J end lost 2 bases, and 21 bases lay between the germline ends. This CDR3 contains 18 residues. Germline CDR1 reads SGHRS; CDR2 reads YFSETQ. The CDR3 loop reads CASSFLFSGWRDTDTQYF. In DNA, the CDR3 is TGCGCCAGCAGCTTTTTGTTCTCGGGCTGGCGGGACACAGATACGCAGTATTTT. Combining the CDR3 with reference TRBV5-1 and TRBJ2-3 gives the whole variable domain KAGVTQTPRYLIKTRGQQVTLSCSPISGHRSVSWYQQTPGQGLQFLFEYFSETQRNKGNFPGRFSGRQFSNSRSEMNVSTLELGDSALYLCASSFLFSGWRDTDTQYFGPGTRLTVL.